Listed here are 20 T cell receptor beta chains from one sample, sequenced in a study of T cells in Graves' hyperthyroidism and ophthalmopathy. RNA transcripts gave rise to amplified TCR beta CDR3 regions. HTBI primers drove first-round RT-PCR of the TCR CDR3. Each CDR3 protein gets one entry after TCRdb re-called the multiplex PCR reads with MiXCR. This table has around 190,000 distinct CDR3 sequences, around 16% appearing once. Sequenced sample: blood. All receptors come from a woman between 50 and 59 years old with Graves' hyperthyroidism.

This clonotype has a handful of counts. The gene calls are TRBV29-1 and TRBJ2-7; D is undetermined. TRBJ2-1 explains the end of the DNA better; the J call may be wrong. The length of the CDR3 is 12 residues. The V gene's germline CDR1 is SQVTM and CDR2 ANQGSEA. The CDR3 nucleotides are TGCAGCGTCATCTATTCTGCCTACGAGCAGTTCTTC. Translating gives CSVIYSAYEQFF.

This clonotype has at least ten counts. The chain employs TRBV11-2 and TRBJ1-1, with TRBD1 matching 7 bases. With V trimmed by 6 bases and J by 3 bases, 13 bases remained unmatched. CDR3 length: 16 residues. Germline V lookup: CDR1 SGHAT, CDR2 FQNNGV. The CDR3 is CASSPTRDRADTEAFF. The DNA of the CDR3 is TGTGCCAGCAGTCCTACGCGCGACAGGGCTGACACTGAAGCTTTCTTT.

The rearrangement links TRBV7-9 to TRBJ2-7; 7 nucleotides line up with TRBD1. CDR3 length equals 14 residues. CDR1 and CDR2 from the germline V gene are SEHNR and FQNEAQ (reference sequence). Losses at the gene ends were 6 bases for V and 3 bases for J; bases not matched to a gene: 8. CDR3 in amino acids: CASSDGDSFYEQYF. The CDR3, as DNA: TGTGCCAGCAGTGATGGGGACAGCTTCTACGAGCAGTACTTC.

This clonotype was seen repeatedly, ten times or more. The V call is TRBV30, the J call TRBJ2-1; D is possibly TRBD1 (5 bases). This CDR3 contains 17 residues. V lost 4 bases to trimming and J lost 0 bases, with 19 bases between them. CDR1 GTSNPN and CDR2 SVGIG come from the germline V gene (reference sequence). The CDR3 DNA is TGTGCCTGGACAGTACAGGACCCCTCTAACTCCTACAATGAGCAGTTCTTC. It is translated as CAWTVQDPSNSYNEQFF.

This clonotype was detected ten times or more. The V and J genes are TRBV20-1 and TRBJ2-1, with 7 bases identical to TRBD1. The V gene's germline CDR1 is DFQATT and CDR2 SNEGSKA (reference sequence). This CDR3 is 14 amino acids long. Trimming removed 5 bases from V and 3 bases from J; junction bases left unmatched: 7. The CDR3 coding sequence is TGCAGTGCTGACGGGACAGAGGGCTACAATGAGCAGTTCTTC. The encoded protein is CSADGTEGYNEQFF.

The chain is built from TRBV10-3 and TRBJ1-2, with D maybe TRBD1 (5 bases). V lost 1 base and J lost 0, with 12 bases in between. CDR3 length equals 16 residues. The germline V gene has CDR1 ENHRY and CDR2 SYGVKD. The CDR3 DNA reads as TGTGCCATCAGTGAGTGGGGGTCCACCTCTAACTATGGCTACACCTTC. Its protein product is CAISEWGSTSNYGYTF.

This clonotype was counted ten times or more. V and J are TRBV11-2 and TRBJ2-7; maybe TRBD2 (6 bases). Looked up from germline, CDR1 is SGHAT and CDR2 is FQNNGV. Trimming removed 2 bases at V and 0 bases at J, with 14 bases between. This CDR3 has 16 residues. The CDR3 coding sequence is TGTGCCAGCAGCTTACCGGTAGCGGTAAGCTCCTACGAGCAGTACTTC. It is translated as CASSLPVAVSSYEQYF.

This clonotype was seen ten or more times. The chain joins TRBV11-2 to TRBJ2-3; D not resolved. The CDR3 consists of 13 residues. Trimming stripped 0 bases from V and 8 bases from J, with 9 bases between. Germline V gives CDR1 SGHAT, CDR2 FQNNGV. The CDR3 sequence is CASSLEPLGTQYF. The CDR3 DNA follows: TGTGCCAGCAGCTTAGAACCCCTTGGTACGCAGTATTTT.

This clonotype was observed many times. The chain employs TRBV15 and TRBJ2-1; TRBD2 matches at 7 bases. This CDR3 contains 16 residues. Per germline, CDR1 LNHNV and CDR2 YYDKDF (reference sequence). J gave up 1 base and V 0 bases, and 3 bases lay outside the gene matches. CDR3 in amino acids: CATSRDWGLSYNEQFF. The CDR3 nucleotides read TGTGCCACCAGCAGAGATTGGGGACTATCCTACAATGAGCAGTTCTTC.

This clonotype was recorded a few times. The chain carries TRBV20-1 and TRBJ1-4; D is unresolved. The CDR3 covers 15 residues. V gave up 3 bases and J gave up 8 bases, with 19 bases separating them. Germline values: CDR1 DFQATT, CDR2 SNEGSKA (reference sequence). The CDR3 loop is CSASLGLSGGEKLFF. CDR3 coding DNA: TGCAGTGCTAGTTTAGGTTTGTCGGGAGGCGAAAAACTGTTTTTT.

This clonotype was found many times. The CDR3 region has the DNA TGTGCCAGCAGCCCTACTACAGGGGCTGGAAACACCATATATTTT. It is translated as CASSPTTGAGNTIYF. The chain carries TRBV7-2 and TRBJ1-3; 7 nucleotides match TRBD1. V lost 5 bases to trimming and J lost 2 bases; unmatched junction nucleotides: 6. The CDR3 length is 15 residues. Germline V gene lookup returns CDR1 SGHTA and CDR2 FQGNSA.

This clonotype has more than one count but fewer than ten. The CDR3 DNA is TGTGCCAGCAGCGCGAGACTAGCGGGAGGGGAGACCCAGTACTTC. Amino acid sequence: CASSARLAGGETQYF. The rearrangement links TRBV9 to TRBJ2-5, with TRBD2 identical over 14 bases. The CDR3 covers 15 residues. J lost 5 bases, V lost 3 bases, and 3 bases had no gene match. Germline loops: CDR1 SGDLS, CDR2 YYNGEE.

This clonotype was seen a few times. The chain links TRBV7-9 to TRBJ2-4, with D unclear. The CDR3 consists of 14 residues. V dropped 6 bases and J dropped 6 bases, with 15 bases sitting between them. Germline values: CDR1 SEHNR, CDR2 FQNEAQ (reference sequence). The CDR3 reads CASSPPRIVNIQYF. The CDR3 nucleotides are TGTGCCAGCAGTCCACCTAGGATCGTAAACATTCAGTACTTC.

In its sample, this clonotype was seen many times. The chain joins TRBV12-3 or TRBV12-4 to TRBJ1-1; D not resolved. Trimming pared 6 bases from V and 1 base from J, leaving 12 bases between. CDR3 length equals 14 residues. The DNA of the CDR3 is TGTGCCAGCAGACTTATGGGATCGAACACTGAAGCTTTCTTT. Its protein is CASRLMGSNTEAFF.

The chain links TRBV5-1 to TRBJ2-4; 11 bases map to TRBD1. Germline V gene data show CDR1 as SGHRS and CDR2 as YFSETQ. V trimming: 4 bases; J trimming: 3 bases; junction bases outside the gene matches: 9. CDR3 length: 17 residues. DNA of the CDR3: TGCGCCAGCAGCCCTGGATCCGGGACAGGGGGCAAAAACATTCAGTACTTC. It specifies CASSPGSGTGGKNIQYF. The whole variable domain, filled in from reference TRBV5-1 and TRBJ2-4, reads KAGVTQTPRYLIKTRGQQVTLSCSPISGHRSVSWYQQTPGQGLQFLFEYFSETQRNKGNFPGRFSGRQFSNSRSEMNVSTLELGDSALYLCASSPGSGTGGKNIQYFGAGTRLSVL.

The rearrangement uses TRBV5-1 and TRBJ2-5; 7 bases align to TRBD1. Trimming cost V 4 bases and J 5 bases; bases outside gene matches: 8. This CDR3 has 14 residues. Germline loops: CDR1 SGHRS, CDR2 YFSETQ. CDR3 sequence: CASSPGTARETQYF. DNA of the CDR3: TGCGCCAGCAGCCCCGGGACAGCGAGGGAGACCCAGTACTTC.

This clonotype was seen repeatedly, ten times or more. The chain carries TRBV2 and TRBJ1-1; D call uncertain. V dropped 3 bases and J dropped 10 bases, with 6 bases sitting between them. The CDR3 length is 10 residues. Looked up from germline, CDR1 is SNHLY and CDR2 is FYNNEI. The CDR3 reads CASSDSSAFF. The DNA of the CDR3 is TGTGCCAGCAGTGACTCATCAGCTTTCTTT.

V gene TRBV12-3 or TRBV12-4 combines with J gene TRBJ1-2, with D possibly being TRBD1 (5 bases). CDR3 size: 15 residues. The V end was cut by 3 bases, the J end by 4 bases, with 15 bases between. Here the CDR3 reads CASSLRQDMSYGYTF. The CDR3 DNA follows: TGTGCCAGCAGTTTGAGGCAGGACATGAGCTATGGCTACACCTTC.

The CDR3 spells CASSPKGSPGELFF. In nucleotides, the CDR3 is TGTGCCAGCTCACCTAAAGGGAGCCCCGGGGAGCTGTTTTTT. The V call is TRBV18, the J call TRBJ2-2, with a weak D call TRBD2 (5 bases). The length of the CDR3 is 14 residues. Germline loops: CDR1 KGHSH, CDR2 LQKENI. Trimming cost V 3 bases and J 6 bases, with 11 bases left between them.

This clonotype turned up a few times. The chain recombines TRBV7-2 with TRBJ2-2; the D is unclear. The germline gives CDR1 SGHTA, CDR2 FQGNSA. V lost 5 bases and J 6 bases, leaving 16 bases between the germline ends. The CDR3 loop spans 15 amino acids. The CDR3 spells CASSLRSGYPGELFF. The CDR3 DNA reads TGTGCCAGCAGCCTCCGAAGTGGTTACCCCGGGGAGCTGTTTTTT.